The 14 T cell receptor beta chains reported below all come from one sample, sequenced in a study of blood T cell repertoires in COVID-19. Clones were sequenced by immunoSEQ multiplex PCR, and TCRdb holds only the in-frame ones, with some missing. The table records some 170,000 clones, around 90% of them present only once. Sequenced material: peripheral blood. The receptors were sampled from a woman aged 55-75 years who had recovered from COVID-19.

This clone appeared a few times. The chain has TRBV12-3 or TRBV12-4 and TRBJ1-1; 7 bases are shared with TRBD1. The CDR3 consists of 12 residues. V dropped 6 bases and J dropped 6; count of bases not matched to a gene: 4. This CDR3 is CASSRGGSEAFF. In DNA form, the CDR3 reads TGTGCCAGCAGCCGAGGGGGCTCTGAAGCTTTCTTT.

This chain links TRBV27 with TRBJ2-5; maybe TRBD2 (6 bases). Germline CDR1 is MNHEY and CDR2 is SMNVEV (reference sequence). The CDR3 extends over 16 amino acids. Trimming left V 6 bases short and J 2 bases short, with 19 bases between. This chain's CDR3 is CASSQTSLPRQETQYF. For the CDR3, the DNA is TGTGCCAGCAGCCAAACTAGCCTCCCTCGTCAAGAGACCCAGTACTTC.

The chain carries TRBV24-1 and TRBJ2-1; 7 bases align to TRBD1. V was pared by 2 bases and J by 15 bases, with 15 bases of the junction left unmatched. The CDR3 has 15 residues. The germline V gene has CDR1 KGHDR and CDR2 SFDVKD. The CDR3 DNA is TGTGCCACCAGTGATTACTCCGGGACAGCCTTTGTGTTGTTCTTC. Encoded protein: CATSDYSGTAFVLFF.

This clone has a count of ten or more. The V gene is TRBV5-6, the J gene TRBJ2-5, with D possibly being TRBD2 (5 bases). Trimming pared 4 bases from V and 0 bases from J, leaving 19 bases between. From germline, CDR1 is SGHDT and CDR2 YYEEEE. The CDR3 is made up of 17 amino acids. The CDR3 region is CASSPDRLTLDQETQYF. The CDR3 nucleotides read TGTGCCAGCAGCCCGGACCGACTAACCCTCGACCAAGAGACCCAGTACTTC.

Points on this clone: In the same sample, other DNA sequences code for this CDR3. V and J are TRBV5-1 and TRBJ2-2; 8 nucleotides agree with TRBD2. The CDR3 spans 16 residues. The trim removed 2 bases at V and 1 base at J, leaving 4 bases unmatched. Germline V CDR1 and CDR2: SGHRS, YFSETQ. The CDR3 coding sequence is TGCGCCAGCAGCTTCCTGGCGGGGGGGAACACCGGGGAGCTGTTTTTT. It encodes CASSFLAGGNTGELFF.

The chain combines TRBV5-5 with TRBJ2-1; the match to TRBD2 covers 14 bases. The CDR3 is made up of 18 amino acids. CDR1 is SGHKS and CDR2 is YYEKEE in the germline V gene (reference sequence). J was trimmed by 7 bases and V by 4 bases; bases with no gene match: 13. The DNA of the CDR3 is TGTGCCAGCAGCCGGGTCCCGGGACTAGCGGGGGAAACTAATGAGCAGTTCTTC. It is translated as CASSRVPGLAGETNEQFF.

The chain joins TRBV7-6 to TRBJ2-1; 9 nucleotides agree with TRBD1. The CDR3 sequence is 17 residues long. CDR1 is SGHVS, CDR2 FNYEAQ, per germline. V gave up 1 base and J gave up 2 bases; unmatched junction bases: 6. Here the CDR3 DNA reads TGTGCCAGCAGCTTAGAAATGGGACAGGGCCCCTACAATGAGCAGTTCTTC. Its translation is CASSLEMGQGPYNEQFF.

This sequence joins TRBV15 and TRBJ2-2; 16 nucleotides agree with TRBD2. The germline V gene encodes CDR1 LNHNV and CDR2 YYDKDF (reference sequence). There are 16 residues in the CDR3. Trimming removed 8 bases from V and 2 bases from J; junction bases left unmatched: 2. In nucleotides, the CDR3 is TGTGCCACCGGGACTAGCGGGGGGGCAAACACCGGGGAGCTGTTTTTT. It translates to CATGTSGGANTGELFF.

The chain employs TRBV5-6 and TRBJ1-5, with TRBD1 as a possible D gene (6 bases). Trimming took off 3 bases at V and 3 bases at J, with 10 bases between the two ends. Germline CDR1 reads SGHDT; CDR2 reads YYEEEE. The CDR3 has 14 residues. For the CDR3, the DNA is TGTGCCAGCAGCTCAGGACAGTACAATCAGCCCCAGCATTTT. Protein sequence: CASSSGQYNQPQHF.

There are a few counts of this clone. The rearrangement links TRBV30 to TRBJ1-6; 9 bases agree with TRBD1. V was pared by 4 bases and J by 12 bases, with 4 bases of the junction left unmatched. The CDR3 spans 12 residues. Germline lookup yields CDR1 GTSNPN and CDR2 SVGIG (reference sequence). In DNA form, the CDR3 reads TGTGCCTGGAACAGGGGGCCGTTACCCCTCCACTTT. It specifies CAWNRGPLPLHF.

The chain joins TRBV4-2 to TRBJ2-5; TRBD2 aligns across 7 bases. CDR3 length: 16 residues. The germline V gene encodes CDR1 LGHNA and CDR2 YNFKEQ. The junction had 8 bases not matched to a gene; V was cut back by 4 bases and J by 0 bases. The CDR3 DNA reads TGTGCCAGCAGCCTCCTGGGGGGGGGTCACCAAGAGACCCAGTACTTC. This gives the protein CASSLLGGGHQETQYF.

The chain employs TRBV5-1 and TRBJ2-1; D may be TRBD2 (6 bases). V lost 0 bases and J 1 base, leaving 11 bases between the germline ends. The CDR3 extends over 16 amino acids. CDR1 and CDR2 (germline): SGHRS, YFSETQ. CDR3 protein: CASSLGDSLSYNEQFF. CDR3 sequence (DNA): TGCGCCAGCAGCTTGGGGGACTCCCTATCCTACAATGAGCAGTTCTTC.

This clone was detected only once. The chain couples TRBV4-3 to TRBJ1-2; D remains ambiguous. The ends were cut back, 1 base at V and 7 bases at J, with 10 bases in the middle. This CDR3 region has 13 residues. Germline V gives CDR1 LGHNA, CDR2 YSLEER. CDR3: CASSQAGWGGYTF. For the CDR3, the DNA is TGCGCCAGCAGCCAAGCGGGGTGGGGTGGCTACACCTTC.

J is TRBJ2-3 and V is TRBV6-1, with 9 positions matching TRBD2. This CDR3 spans 15 amino acids. The germline gives CDR1 MNHNS, CDR2 SASEGT. The V and J ends lost 7 bases and 1 base, in that order; junction bases with no gene match: 6. The CDR3 nucleotides are TGTGCCAGCATCCCTATAGCGGGGGGCACAGATACGCAGTATTTT. This sequence encodes CASIPIAGGTDTQYF.